Listed below are T cell receptor beta chains from one sample, sequenced in a study of blood T cell repertoires in COVID-19. Assay used: immunoSEQ multiplex PCR; TCRdb lists only in-frame clones, some missing. The sample consists of 180,000 or so clones, about 86% of them appearing once. Input material: peripheral blood. Source of these receptors: an elderly woman in a cohort sampled during active or convalescent COVID-19. Both conserved end residues are part of each CDR3. D genes are given only for firm matches. Expanded clones are given a class, and other clones once, few, many or no size at all.

V gene	J gene	clone size	D gene	CDR3 DNA	CDR3 protein
TRBV6-1	TRBJ1-5	few	.	TGTGCCAGCAGTGAATACCGGCAGGGATTGGGTTTGGGCAATCAGCCCCAGCATTTT	CASSEYRQGLGLGNQPQHF
TRBV12-3/TRBV12-4	TRBJ1-6	.	.	TGTGCCAGCAGAGGGGATTCACCCCTCCACTTT	CASRGDSPLHF
TRBV5-5	TRBJ1-2	.	TRBD1	TGTGCCAGCAGAAACGGACAGGGGGCCTATGGCTACACCTTC	CASRNGQGAYGYTF
TRBV29-1	TRBJ1-1	.	TRBD1	TGCAGCGTCCTCACCGGGACAGCGAACACTGAAGCTTTCTTT	CSVLTGTANTEAFF
TRBV24-1	TRBJ2-2	.	TRBD2	TGTGCCACCAGTGATTTGGAGGGGACTAGCGGAACGAACACCGGGGAGCTGTTTTTT	CATSDLEGTSGTNTGELFF
TRBV7-9	TRBJ1-5	.	TRBD1	TGTGCCAGCAGCCCGGGACAGGGAGGTCAGCCCCAGCATTTT	CASSPGQGGQPQHF
TRBV5-5	TRBJ1-3	.	TRBD1	TGTGCCAGCAGCCCGGGACAGCTCTCTGGAAACACCATATATTTT	CASSPGQLSGNTIYF
TRBV29-1	TRBJ2-1	.	.	TGCAGCGTTGAAGGGGTCGGGGTCGGTAGGCAGTTCTTC	CSVEGVGVGRQFF
TRBV20-1	TRBJ1-5	.	TRBD1	TGCAGTGCTAGTCAAGGGGGCGGCCGGTCCAATCAGCCCCAGCATTTT	CSASQGGGRSNQPQHF
TRBV4-3	TRBJ1-6	many	.	TGCGCCAGCAGCCTTGAGGGGAGGGATTCACCCCTCCACTTT	CASSLEGRDSPLHF
TRBV4-3	TRBJ1-6	.	.	TGCGCCAGCAGCCAAGATCGCGGGTCGGCCTCCTATAATTCACCCCTCCACTTT	CASSQDRGSASYNSPLHF
TRBV28	TRBJ1-1	.	.	TGTGCCAGCAGTCGCACTAACACTGAAGCTTTCTTT	CASSRTNTEAFF
TRBV19	TRBJ1-1	.	.	TGTGCCAGTAGTTTCAGGGTCGCTGAAGCTTTCTTT	CASSFRVAEAFF
TRBV10-3	TRBJ2-3	few	.	TGTGCCATCACCGGGGGTCCTAGCGAAGTTACGCAGTATTTT	CAITGGPSEVTQYF
TRBV6-6	TRBJ2-3	once	.	TGTGCCAGCAGTTACTCGAAGGCCAGGGGGGACACGCAGTATTTT	CASSYSKARGDTQYF
TRBV18	TRBJ2-2	.	.	TGTGCCAGCTCCCCAAGAATCCCGGACACTGACACCGGGGAGCTGTTTTTT	CASSPRIPDTDTGELFF
TRBV6-5	TRBJ2-3	.	TRBD1	TGTGCCAGCATCAGCAGGGGGCGAAGCACAGATACGCAGTATTTT	CASISRGRSTDTQYF
TRBV3-1/TRBV3-2	TRBJ2-5	.	TRBD1	TGTGCCAGCAGCCAAGACCCAGGGGGATCTGGGACCCAGTACTTC	CASSQDPGGSGTQYF
TRBV28	TRBJ2-7	once	.	TGTGCCAGCAGTTCCCCCAGGGGTCGCCACGAGCAGTACTTC	CASSSPRGRHEQYF
TRBV30	TRBJ1-5	.	.	TGTGCCTGGAGTGTACAGGTTCGGCGCAATCAGCCCCAGCATTTT	CAWSVQVRRNQPQHF
TRBV4-3	TRBJ1-2	.	.	TGCGCCAGCAGCGTTAGGGGTACAGCTCATATGAGATCCTATGGCTACACCTTC	CASSVRGTAHMRSYGYTF
TRBV5-1	TRBJ2-5	.	.	TGCGCCAGCAGCTTGGCTGACAGCCAAGAGACCCAGTACTTC	CASSLADSQETQYF
TRBV11-3	TRBJ2-2	.	.	TGTGCCAGCAGTCTGTGGGGACTCGCAAACACCGGGGAGCTGTTTTTT	CASSLWGLANTGELFF